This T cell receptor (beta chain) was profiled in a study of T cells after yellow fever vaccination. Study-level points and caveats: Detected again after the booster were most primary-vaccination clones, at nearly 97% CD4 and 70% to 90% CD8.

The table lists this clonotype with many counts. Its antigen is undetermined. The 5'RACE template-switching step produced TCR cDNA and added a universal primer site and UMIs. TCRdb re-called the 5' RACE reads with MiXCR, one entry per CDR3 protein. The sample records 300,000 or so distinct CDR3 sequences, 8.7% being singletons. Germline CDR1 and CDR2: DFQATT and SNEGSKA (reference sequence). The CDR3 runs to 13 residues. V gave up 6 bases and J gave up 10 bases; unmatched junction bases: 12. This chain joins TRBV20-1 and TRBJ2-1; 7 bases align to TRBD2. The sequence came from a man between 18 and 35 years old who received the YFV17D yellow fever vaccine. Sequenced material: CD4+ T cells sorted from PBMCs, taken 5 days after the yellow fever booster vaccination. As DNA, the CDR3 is TGCAGTGCCAGGGATCACGGACTAGGGGAGCAGTTCTTC. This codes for CSARDHGLGEQFF.